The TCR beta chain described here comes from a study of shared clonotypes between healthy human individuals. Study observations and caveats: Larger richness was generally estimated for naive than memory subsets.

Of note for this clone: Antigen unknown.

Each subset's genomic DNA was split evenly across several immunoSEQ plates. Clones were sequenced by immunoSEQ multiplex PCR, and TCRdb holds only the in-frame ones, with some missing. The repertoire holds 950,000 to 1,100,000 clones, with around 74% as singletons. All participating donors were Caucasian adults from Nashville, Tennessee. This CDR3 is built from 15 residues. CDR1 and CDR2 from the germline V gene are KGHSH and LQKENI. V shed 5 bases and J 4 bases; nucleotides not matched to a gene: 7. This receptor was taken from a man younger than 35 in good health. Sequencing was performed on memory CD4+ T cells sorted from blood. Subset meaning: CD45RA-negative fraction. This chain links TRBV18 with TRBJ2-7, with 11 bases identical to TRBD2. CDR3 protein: CASSIAGGPSYEQYF. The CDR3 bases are TGTGCCAGCTCAATAGCGGGGGGGCCTTCTTACGAGCAGTACTTC.